This T cell receptor (beta chain) came from a study of blood T cell repertoires in COVID-19. For the study at large: From the United States, Italy and Spain came samples of acute and convalescent COVID-19. In each case, the material was cDNA or gDNA derived from T cells, B-cell-depleted T cells, or PBMCs.

Seattle patients were enrolled while actively infected and followed longitudinally. Looked up from germline, CDR1 is MNHEY and CDR2 is SVGEGT. With 5 bases removed from V and 11 bases from J, the gap between germline ends came to 15 bases. This CDR3 is 12 amino acids long. As originally analysed: The authors estimated nucleated cell counts from reference gene primer amplification. Sequencing used immunoSEQ multiplex PCR; TCRdb keeps in-frame clones, though not all of them. The V and J calls and clone size are taken from that table; D and trimming were inferred from the DNA. Altogether 150,000 to 200,000 clones are present, roughly 91% being singletons, with the ten largest covering around 5.1%.

The sequencing sample was made of peripheral blood. The V and J genes are TRBV6-2 or TRBV6-3 and TRBJ1-1, with D possibly matching TRBD1 (6 bases). This TCR came from a man aged 18 to 35 with COVID-19, enrolled during active disease. This chain's CDR3 is CASSRGTGRAFF. CDR3 in DNA: TGTGCCAGCAGTAGGGGGACCGGCCGTGCTTTCTTT.